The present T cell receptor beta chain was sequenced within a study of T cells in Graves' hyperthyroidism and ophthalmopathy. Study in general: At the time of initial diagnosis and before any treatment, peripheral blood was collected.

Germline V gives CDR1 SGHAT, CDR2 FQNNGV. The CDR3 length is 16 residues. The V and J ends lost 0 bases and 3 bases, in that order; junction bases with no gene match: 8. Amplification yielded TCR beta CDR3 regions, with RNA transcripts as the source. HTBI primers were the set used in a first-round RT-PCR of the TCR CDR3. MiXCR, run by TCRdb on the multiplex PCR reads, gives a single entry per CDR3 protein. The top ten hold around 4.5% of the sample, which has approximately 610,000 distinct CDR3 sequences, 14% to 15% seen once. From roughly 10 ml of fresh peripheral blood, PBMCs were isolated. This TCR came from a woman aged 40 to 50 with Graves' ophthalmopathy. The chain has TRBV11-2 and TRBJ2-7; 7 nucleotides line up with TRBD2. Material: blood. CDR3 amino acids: CASSLDHASGYYEQYF. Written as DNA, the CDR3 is TGTGCCAGCAGCTTAGATCATGCTAGCGGATACTACGAGCAGTACTTC.